The 20 T cell receptor beta chains in this list originate from one sample, sequenced in a study of CD8 T cells in ankylosing spondylitis. Broader study findings: Among TCR beta sequences, a motif of under 10 highly homologous variants appeared characteristic of ankylosing spondylitis blood.

TCRdb reprocessed the 5' RACE reads via MiXCR and lists one record per CDR3 protein. The profile shows more than 500,000 distinct CDR3 sequences, approximately 5% of them singletons. What these receptors recognize is not known. The sequenced material came from blood, either unsorted or a sorted T cell fraction (not recorded which). Source of these receptors: a male donor with ankylosing spondylitis.

The V and J genes are TRBV18 and TRBJ2-2; tentatively, D is TRBD1 (5 bases). V was cut by 1 base and J by 2 bases, with 11 bases left in between. The CDR3 runs to 16 residues. Germline CDR1 KGHSH, CDR2 LQKENI. The CDR3 loop is CASSPQQGPNTGELFF. The CDR3 region has the DNA TGTGCCAGCTCACCACAGCAGGGCCCTAACACCGGGGAGCTGTTTTTT. Supplemented by reference TRBV18 and TRBJ2-2, the full variable domain reads NAGVMQNPRHLVRRRGQEARLRCSPMKGHSHVYWYRQLPEEGLKFMVYLQKENIIDESGMPKERFSAEFPKEGPSILRIQQVVRGDSAAYFCASSPQQGPNTGELFFGEGSRLTVL.

This clonotype showed up many times. The DNA of the CDR3 is TGCAGCGTTGAGGGGATCAACTATGGCTACACCTTC. Its translation is CSVEGINYGYTF. The chain links TRBV29-1 to TRBJ1-2; no reliable D call. Germline CDR1 and CDR2: SQVTM and ANQGSEA. V gave up 3 bases and J gave up 2 bases, with 7 bases separating them. The CDR3 length is 12 residues. Together with reference TRBV29-1 and TRBJ1-2, the CDR3 gives the full variable domain: SAVISQKPSRDICQRGTSLTIQCQVDSQVTMMFWYRQQPGQSLTLIATANQGSEATYESGFVIDKFPISRPNLTFSTLTVSNMSPEDSSIYLCSVEGINYGYTFGSGTRLTVV.

This clonotype came up many times. The chain joins TRBV24-1 to TRBJ2-1; D is possibly TRBD2 (6 bases). The V gene's germline CDR1 is KGHDR and CDR2 SFDVKD. CDR3 length equals 14 residues. The ends were cut back, 8 bases at V and 5 bases at J, with 15 bases in the middle. The CDR3 here is CATNPGGFDNEQFF. In DNA form, the CDR3 reads TGTGCCACCAACCCCGGGGGATTCGACAATGAGCAGTTCTTC.

This clonotype has ten or more counts. The CDR3, as DNA: TGCAGTGCTAGATCCGGGACTAGCGGGCAGGGGCAGTTCTTC. This translates into CSARSGTSGQGQFF. The rearrangement uses TRBV20-1 and TRBJ2-1; 12 nucleotides line up with TRBD2. The CDR3 extends over 14 amino acids. Trimming at V came to 2 bases and at J to 12 bases, leaving 8 bases not matched to a gene. The germline V gene has CDR1 DFQATT and CDR2 SNEGSKA (reference sequence).

There are many counts of this clonotype. The CDR3 region is CAISGDSSSNEKLFF. Here the CDR3 DNA reads TGTGCCATCAGCGGGGACAGTTCCTCTAATGAAAAACTGTTTTTT. The J gene is TRBJ1-4, the V gene TRBV10-3; 7 positions match TRBD1. After removal of 6 bases from V and 3 bases from J, the junction contained 7 bases not matched to a gene. Germline CDR1 reads ENHRY; CDR2 reads SYGVKD. The CDR3 runs to 15 residues.

This clonotype has a count of ten or more. The chain uses TRBV11-2 and TRBJ2-2; TRBD2 agrees at 11 bases. With V trimmed by 5 bases and J by 7 bases, 9 bases remained unmatched. This CDR3 comprises 16 residues. Germline CDR1 reads SGHAT; CDR2 reads FQNNGV. CDR3 DNA sequence: TGTGCCAGCAGCCCTTTAGCGGGAGGGCCCATCGGGGAGCTGTTTTTT. Translated: CASSPLAGGPIGELFF.

This clonotype was counted many times. The V call is TRBV29-1, the J call TRBJ2-7; 11 nucleotides match TRBD2. The trim removed 6 bases at V and 2 bases at J, leaving 12 bases unmatched. This CDR3 has 16 amino acids. Germline V CDR1 and CDR2: SQVTM, ANQGSEA. The CDR3 coding sequence is TGCAGCGTCATTTGGACAGGACTAGCGGGTACCTACGAGCAGTACTTC. Translating gives CSVIWTGLAGTYEQYF.

This clonotype was seen a handful of times. V gene TRBV20-1 combines with J gene TRBJ2-3; D perhaps matches TRBD2 (5 bases). CDR1 DFQATT and CDR2 SNEGSKA come from the germline V gene (reference sequence). The CDR3 runs to 14 residues. The ends were cut back, 6 bases at V and 1 base at J, with 14 bases in the middle. The CDR3 DNA is TGCAGTGCCACTCGTGATAGCGGCACAGATACGCAGTATTTT. Translated, it gives CSATRDSGTDTQYF.

This clonotype was counted between two and nine times. The genes are TRBV7-2 and TRBJ2-3; 7 bases line up with TRBD1. The CDR3 is 18 residues long. The J segment lost 5 bases and the V segment lost 0 bases, leaving 14 bases of the junction unmatched. Per germline, CDR1 SGHTA and CDR2 FQGNSA. The CDR3 region is CASSLARQGVYLGDTQYF. The CDR3 nucleotides read TGTGCCAGCAGCTTAGCCCGACAGGGAGTCTACCTGGGAGATACGCAGTATTTT.

Many counts were recorded for this clonotype. The chain carries TRBV4-2 and TRBJ2-1, with 13 bases aligning to TRBD2. The CDR3 spans 15 residues. Germline V lookup: CDR1 LGHNA, CDR2 YNFKEQ. The ends lost 4 bases at V and 9 bases at J; junction bases unmatched: 6. This chain's CDR3 is CASSPTSGGAPEQFF. The CDR3 region has the DNA TGTGCCAGCAGCCCTACTAGCGGGGGGGCCCCTGAGCAGTTCTTC.

There are many counts of this clonotype. The chain has TRBV20-1 and TRBJ2-1; D unresolved. CDR3 length: 12 residues. The V gene's germline CDR1 is DFQATT and CDR2 SNEGSKA (reference sequence). Trimming took 3 bases from V and 9 from J, leaving 12 bases between them. CDR3 bases: TGCAGTGCTAGCCCTCAACCGGGTGAGCAGTTCTTC. Its translation: CSASPQPGEQFF.

This clonotype was recorded at least ten times. The gene calls are TRBV6-6 and TRBJ2-7; no reliable D call. Germline lookup yields CDR1 MNHNY and CDR2 SVGAGI (reference sequence). The CDR3 spans 12 residues. The germline V and J ends were trimmed by 8 bases and 1 base, with 9 bases remaining between them. The CDR3 region has the DNA TGTGCCAGCCTCGGCAGTTCCTACGAGCAGTACTTC. This codes for CASLGSSYEQYF.

This clonotype was counted a few times. V is TRBV10-3 and J is TRBJ2-2; D ambiguous. CDR1 is ENHRY, CDR2 SYGVKD, per germline. With 5 bases removed from V and 6 bases from J, the gap between germline ends came to 7 bases. The CDR3 loop spans 12 amino acids. The CDR3 protein is CAISKSAGELFF. The CDR3 DNA follows: TGTGCCATCAGTAAGAGCGCCGGGGAGCTGTTTTTT.

Ten or more counts support this clonotype. The rearrangement uses TRBV7-2 and TRBJ2-1; the match to TRBD1 covers 8 bases. V shed 5 bases and J 7 bases; nucleotides not matched to a gene: 10. Germline V gives CDR1 SGHTA, CDR2 FQGNSA. This CDR3 is 15 amino acids long. CDR3 in DNA: TGTGCCAGCAGCCGGAGACAGGGGTTCTGGAATGAGCAGTTCTTC. This translates into CASSRRQGFWNEQFF.

This clonotype was observed many times. This chain joins TRBV29-1 and TRBJ1-1, with a possible D match to TRBD1 (6 bases). CDR3 length: 11 residues. V lost 6 bases and J 13 bases, leaving 18 bases between the germline ends. In germline, CDR1 is SQVTM, CDR2 ANQGSEA. CDR3: CSVRGAGYGFF. In DNA, the CDR3 is TGCAGCGTAAGGGGGGCGGGATACGGTTTCTTT.

This clonotype was detected only a few times. The chain carries TRBV7-2 and TRBJ1-2; D might be TRBD1 (6 bases). CDR1 SGHTA and CDR2 FQGNSA come from the germline V gene. With 5 bases removed from V and 9 bases from J, the gap between germline ends came to 13 bases. This CDR3 is 12 amino acids long. This CDR3 is CASSPGTSSYTF. In DNA form, the CDR3 reads TGTGCCAGCAGCCCCGGGACAAGTAGCTACACCTTC.

This clonotype was recorded at least ten times. The rearrangement links TRBV28 to TRBJ2-6; TRBD2 is a possible D gene (5 bases). Germline CDR1 is MDHEN and CDR2 is SYDVKM. The CDR3 is made up of 14 amino acids. V lost 4 bases to trimming and J lost 4 bases, with 8 bases between them. CDR3 DNA sequence: TGTGCCAGCAGTTCCGGGGTGGGGGCCAACGTCCTGACTTTC. Amino acid sequence: CASSSGVGANVLTF.

This clonotype appeared many times. CDR3 coding DNA: TGTGCCAGCAGTTTTCGGACCTACAATGAGCAGTTCTTC. Its protein product is CASSFRTYNEQFF. V gene TRBV27 combines with J gene TRBJ2-1; D remains ambiguous. The CDR3 extends over 13 amino acids. The V end was cut by 3 bases, the J end by 2 bases, with 5 bases between. From germline, CDR1 is MNHEY and CDR2 SMNVEV (reference sequence).

This clonotype has at least ten counts. The chain employs TRBV12-3 or TRBV12-4 and TRBJ1-5; D not certain. Trimming stripped 8 bases from V and 4 bases from J, with 12 bases between. The CDR3 is 13 residues long. The CDR3 nucleotides are TGTGCCAGCGCAGGACCGCTGAATCAGCCCCAGCATTTT. Residues: CASAGPLNQPQHF.

This clonotype was counted many times. The chain couples TRBV12-3 or TRBV12-4 to TRBJ2-3, with 11 nucleotides matching TRBD2. The CDR3 covers 15 residues. Unmatched junction bases numbered 4, after V lost 7 bases and J lost 1 base. DNA of the CDR3: TGTGCCAGCACCGAACTAGCGGGAGGCACAGATACGCAGTATTTT. This codes for CASTELAGGTDTQYF.